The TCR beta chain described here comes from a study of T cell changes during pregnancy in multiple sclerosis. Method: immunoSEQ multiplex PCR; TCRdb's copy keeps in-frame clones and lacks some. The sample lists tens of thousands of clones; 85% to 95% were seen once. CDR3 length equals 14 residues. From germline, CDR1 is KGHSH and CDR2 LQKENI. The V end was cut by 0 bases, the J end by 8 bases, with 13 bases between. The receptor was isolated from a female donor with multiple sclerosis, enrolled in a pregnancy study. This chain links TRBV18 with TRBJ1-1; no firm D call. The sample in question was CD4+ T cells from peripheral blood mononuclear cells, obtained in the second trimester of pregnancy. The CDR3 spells CASSPPKRTGEAFF. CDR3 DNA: TGTGCCAGCTCACCACCTAAGAGGACGGGAGAAGCTTTCTTT.